This T cell receptor (beta chain) was recorded in a study of blood T cell repertoires in COVID-19. Generated by immunoSEQ multiplex PCR, the TCRdb table keeps only in-frame clones and is missing some. The profile shows some 340,000 clones, less than 85% of them singletons. CDR3 length equals 13 residues. Germline loops: CDR1 GTSNPN, CDR2 SVGIG (reference sequence). V was pared by 0 bases and J by 3 bases, with 7 bases between. This sequence originates from a woman between 18 and 30 years old with acute or convalescent COVID-19. Sequencing was done on a sample of peripheral blood. The chain combines TRBV30 with TRBJ2-3; D is unresolved. CDR3 loop: CAWSVDGTDTQYF. Here the CDR3 DNA reads TGTGCCTGGAGTGTAGACGGGACAGATACGCAGTATTTT.